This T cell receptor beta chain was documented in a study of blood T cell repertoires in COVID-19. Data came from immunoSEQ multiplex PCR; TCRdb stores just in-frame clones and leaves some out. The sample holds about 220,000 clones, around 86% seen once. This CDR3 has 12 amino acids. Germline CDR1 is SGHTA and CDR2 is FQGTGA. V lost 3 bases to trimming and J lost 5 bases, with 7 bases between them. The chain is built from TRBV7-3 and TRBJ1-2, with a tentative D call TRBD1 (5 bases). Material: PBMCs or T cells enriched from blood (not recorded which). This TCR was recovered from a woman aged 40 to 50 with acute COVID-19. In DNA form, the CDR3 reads TGTGCCAGCAGCTTTCCAGGGTATGGCTACACCTTC. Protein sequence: CASSFPGYGYTF. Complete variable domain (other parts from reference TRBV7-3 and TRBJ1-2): GAGVSQTPSNKVTEKGKYVELRCDPISGHTALYWYRQSLGQGPEFLIYFQGTGAADDSGLPNDRFFAVRPEGSVSTLKIQRTERGDSAVYLCASSFPGYGYTFGSGTRLTVV.